This T cell receptor beta chain was observed in a study of PD-L1 blockade in urothelial cancer. As concerns this clone: Antigen unknown.

Study findings and constraints: In blood at 3 weeks, tumor-associated clones expanded more among patients with durable benefit.

Sequencing was performed with immunoSEQ multiplex PCR; in TCRdb, only in-frame clones are kept and a portion is missing. The sample has over 100,000 clones; roughly 80% are singletons. In germline, CDR1 is MNHNS, CDR2 SASEGT. The CDR3 runs 14 residues. After removal of 7 bases from V and 10 bases from J, the junction contained 14 bases not matched to a gene. The sample's time point: pretreatment peripheral blood. Each patient supplied 1 to 8 pretreatment and on-treatment samples. The specimen comprised PBMCs, sampled around atezolizumab (anti-PD-L1) treatment. This TCR derives from a man aged 50-60 years with urothelial cancer. V is TRBV6-1 and J is TRBJ1-1, with TRBD1 identical over 8 bases. The chain's CDR3 is CASNRRGTGEGAFF. In DNA, the CDR3 is TGTGCCAGCAACAGAAGGGGGACAGGTGAAGGAGCTTTCTTT.